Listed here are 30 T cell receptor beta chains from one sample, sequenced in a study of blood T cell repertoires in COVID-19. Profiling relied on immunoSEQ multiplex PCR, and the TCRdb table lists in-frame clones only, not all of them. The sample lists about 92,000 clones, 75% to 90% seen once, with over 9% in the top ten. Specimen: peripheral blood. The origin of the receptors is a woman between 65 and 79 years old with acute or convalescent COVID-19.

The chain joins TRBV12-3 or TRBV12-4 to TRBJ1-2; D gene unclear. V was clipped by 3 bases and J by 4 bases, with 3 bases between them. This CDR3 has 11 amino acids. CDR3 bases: TGTGCCAGCAGTTTCCTCTATGGCTACACCTTC. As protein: CASSFLYGYTF.

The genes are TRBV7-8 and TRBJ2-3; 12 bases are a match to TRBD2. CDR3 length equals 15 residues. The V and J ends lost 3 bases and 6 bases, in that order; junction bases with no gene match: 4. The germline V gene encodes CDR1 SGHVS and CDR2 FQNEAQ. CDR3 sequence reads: CASSFLAGGRDTQYF. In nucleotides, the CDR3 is TGTGCCAGCAGCTTCCTAGCGGGAGGGAGGGATACGCAGTATTTT. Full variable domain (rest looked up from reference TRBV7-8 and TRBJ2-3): GAGVSQSPRYKVAKRGQDVALRCDPISGHVSLFWYQQALGQGPEFLTYFQNEAQLDKSGLPSDRFFAERPEGSVSTLKIQRTQQEDSAVYLCASSFLAGGRDTQYFGPGTRLTVL.

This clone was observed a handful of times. CDR3 sequence (DNA): TGTGCCAGCAGTGAATCGGCAGGGGTTGGCTACACCTTC. Its protein is CASSESAGVGYTF. The V gene is TRBV2, the J gene TRBJ1-2; weak D call: TRBD1 (6 bases). Germline CDR1 is SNHLY and CDR2 is FYNNEI. This CDR3 contains 13 residues. V gave up 2 bases and J gave up 7 bases, with 11 bases separating them.

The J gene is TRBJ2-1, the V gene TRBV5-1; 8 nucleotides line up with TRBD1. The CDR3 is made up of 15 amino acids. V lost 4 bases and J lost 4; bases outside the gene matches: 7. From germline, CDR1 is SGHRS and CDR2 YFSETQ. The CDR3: CASSPGTGMYNEQFF. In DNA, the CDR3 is TGCGCCAGCAGCCCCGGGACAGGCATGTACAATGAGCAGTTCTTC.

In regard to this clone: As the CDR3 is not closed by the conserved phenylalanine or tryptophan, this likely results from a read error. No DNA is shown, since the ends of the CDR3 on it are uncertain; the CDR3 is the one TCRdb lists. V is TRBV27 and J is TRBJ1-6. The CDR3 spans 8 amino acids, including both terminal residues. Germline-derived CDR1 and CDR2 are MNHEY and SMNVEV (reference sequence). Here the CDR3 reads CANPGLRQ.

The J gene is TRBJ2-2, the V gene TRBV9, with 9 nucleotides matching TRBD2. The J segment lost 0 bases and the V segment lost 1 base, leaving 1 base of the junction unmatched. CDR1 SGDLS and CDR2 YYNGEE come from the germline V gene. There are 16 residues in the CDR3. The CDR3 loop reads CASSVLAGPNTGELFF. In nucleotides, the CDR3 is TGTGCCAGCAGCGTACTAGCGGGGCCGAACACCGGGGAGCTGTTTTTT.

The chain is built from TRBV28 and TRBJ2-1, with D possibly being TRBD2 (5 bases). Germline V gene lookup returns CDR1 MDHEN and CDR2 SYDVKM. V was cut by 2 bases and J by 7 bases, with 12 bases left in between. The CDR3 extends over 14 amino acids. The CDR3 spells CASSLPAGGNEQFF. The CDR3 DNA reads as TGTGCCAGCAGTTTACCGGCGGGTGGGAATGAGCAGTTCTTC.

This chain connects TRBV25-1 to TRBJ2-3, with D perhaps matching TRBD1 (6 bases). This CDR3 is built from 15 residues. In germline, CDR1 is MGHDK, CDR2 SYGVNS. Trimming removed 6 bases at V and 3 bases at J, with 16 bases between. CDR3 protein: CASRGANWGTDTQYF. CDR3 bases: TGTGCCAGCAGGGGGGCGAACTGGGGGACAGATACGCAGTATTTT. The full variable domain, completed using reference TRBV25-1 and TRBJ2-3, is EADIYQTPRYLVIGTGKKITLECSQTMGHDKMYWYQQDPGMELHLIHYSYGVNSTEKGDLSSESTVSRIRTEHFPLTLESARPSHTSQYLCASRGANWGTDTQYFGPGTRLTVL.

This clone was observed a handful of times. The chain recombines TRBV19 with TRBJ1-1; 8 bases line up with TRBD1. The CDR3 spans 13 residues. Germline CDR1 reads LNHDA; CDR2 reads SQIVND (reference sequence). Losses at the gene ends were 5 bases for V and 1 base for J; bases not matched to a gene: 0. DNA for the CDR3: TGTGCCAGTAGTGACAGGGGGAACACTGAAGCTTTCTTT. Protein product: CASSDRGNTEAFF.

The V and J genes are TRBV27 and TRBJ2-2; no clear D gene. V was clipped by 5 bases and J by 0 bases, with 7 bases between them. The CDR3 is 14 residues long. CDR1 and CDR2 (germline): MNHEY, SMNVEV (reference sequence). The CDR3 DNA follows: TGTGCCAGCAGTAAAAGCGCGAACACCGGGGAGCTGTTTTTT. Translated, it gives CASSKSANTGELFF.

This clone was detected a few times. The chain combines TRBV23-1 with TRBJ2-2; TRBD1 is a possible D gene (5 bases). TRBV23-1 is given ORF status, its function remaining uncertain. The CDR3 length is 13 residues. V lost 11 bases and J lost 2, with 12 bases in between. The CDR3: CAGRQTNTGELFF. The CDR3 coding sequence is TGCGCCGGAAGACAGACAAACACCGGGGAGCTGTTTTTT.

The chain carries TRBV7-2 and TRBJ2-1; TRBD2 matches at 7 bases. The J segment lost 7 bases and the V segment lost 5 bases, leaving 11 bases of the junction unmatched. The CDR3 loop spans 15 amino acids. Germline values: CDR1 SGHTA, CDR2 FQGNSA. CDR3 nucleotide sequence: TGTGCCAGCAGCGGAAGACGGGGGGTGCGAAATGAGCAGTTCTTC. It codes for CASSGRRGVRNEQFF.

CDR3 DNA sequence: TGTGCCAGCAGTCACGGAGGAGGTGGCAATCAGCCCCAGCATTTT. Amino acids: CASSHGGGGNQPQHF. The J gene is TRBJ1-5, the V gene TRBV6-2 or TRBV6-3; D not resolved. Germline loops: CDR1 MNHEY, CDR2 SVGEGT. Trimming took off 5 bases at V and 2 bases at J, with 13 bases between the two ends. The CDR3 has 15 residues.

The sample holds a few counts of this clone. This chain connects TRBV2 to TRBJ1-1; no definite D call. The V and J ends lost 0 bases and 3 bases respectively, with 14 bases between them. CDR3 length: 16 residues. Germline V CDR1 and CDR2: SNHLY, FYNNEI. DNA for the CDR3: TGTGCCAGCAGTGAAGCGCTGGGTAGGAGGGACACTGAAGCTTTCTTT. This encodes CASSEALGRRDTEAFF.

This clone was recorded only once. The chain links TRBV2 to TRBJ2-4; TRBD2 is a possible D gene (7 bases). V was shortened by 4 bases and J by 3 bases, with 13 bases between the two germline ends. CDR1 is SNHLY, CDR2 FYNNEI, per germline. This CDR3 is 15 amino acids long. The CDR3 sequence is CASSVGGRGKNIQYF. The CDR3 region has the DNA TGTGCCAGCAGTGTCGGGGGGCGAGGCAAAAACATTCAGTACTTC.

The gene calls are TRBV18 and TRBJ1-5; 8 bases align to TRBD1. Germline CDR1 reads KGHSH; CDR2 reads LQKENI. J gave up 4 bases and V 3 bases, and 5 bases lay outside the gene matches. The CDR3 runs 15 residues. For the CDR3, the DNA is TGTGCCAGCTCACCGACAGGGGTTGGGAATCAGCCCCAGCATTTT. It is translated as CASSPTGVGNQPQHF.

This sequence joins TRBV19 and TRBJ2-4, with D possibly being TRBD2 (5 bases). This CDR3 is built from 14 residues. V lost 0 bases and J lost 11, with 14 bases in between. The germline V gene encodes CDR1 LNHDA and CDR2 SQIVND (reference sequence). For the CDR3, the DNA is TGTGCCAGTAGTATAGATGAAGCGGAGGTAGTTCAGTACTTC. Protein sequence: CASSIDEAEVVQYF.

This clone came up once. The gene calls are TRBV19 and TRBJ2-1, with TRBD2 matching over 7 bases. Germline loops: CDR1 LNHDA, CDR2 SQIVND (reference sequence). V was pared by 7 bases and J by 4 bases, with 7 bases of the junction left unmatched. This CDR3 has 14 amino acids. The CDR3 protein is CASMLVAGYNEQFF. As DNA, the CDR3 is TGTGCCAGTATGTTGGTAGCGGGTTACAATGAGCAGTTCTTC.

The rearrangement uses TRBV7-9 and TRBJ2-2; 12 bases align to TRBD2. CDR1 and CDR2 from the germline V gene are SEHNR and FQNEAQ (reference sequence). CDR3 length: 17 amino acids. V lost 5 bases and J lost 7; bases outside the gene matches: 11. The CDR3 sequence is CASSPWLAGGRNGELFF. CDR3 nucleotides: TGTGCCAGCAGCCCCTGGCTAGCGGGGGGGCGTAACGGGGAGCTGTTTTTT. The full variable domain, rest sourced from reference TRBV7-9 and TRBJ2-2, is DTGVSQNPRHKITKRGQNVTFRCDPISEHNRLYWYRQTLGQGPEFLTYFQNEAQLEKSRLLSDRFSAERPKGSFSTLEIQRTEQGDSAMYLCASSPWLAGGRNGELFFGEGSRLTVL.

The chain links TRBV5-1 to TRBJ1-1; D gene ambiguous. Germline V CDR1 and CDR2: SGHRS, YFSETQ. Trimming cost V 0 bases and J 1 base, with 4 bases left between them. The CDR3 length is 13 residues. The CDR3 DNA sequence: TGCGCCAGCAGCTTGGTTAAGAACACTGAAGCTTTCTTT. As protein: CASSLVKNTEAFF.

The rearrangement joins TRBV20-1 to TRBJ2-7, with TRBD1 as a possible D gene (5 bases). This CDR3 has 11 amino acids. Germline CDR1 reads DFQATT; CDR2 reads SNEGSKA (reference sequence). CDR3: CSGQGKSEQYF. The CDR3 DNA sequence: TGCAGCGGTCAGGGAAAGTCCGAGCAGTACTTC.

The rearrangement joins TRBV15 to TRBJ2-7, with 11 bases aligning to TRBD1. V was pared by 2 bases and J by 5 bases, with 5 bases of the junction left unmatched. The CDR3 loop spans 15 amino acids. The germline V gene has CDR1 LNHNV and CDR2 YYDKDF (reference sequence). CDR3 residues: CATSRFGTGGHEQYF. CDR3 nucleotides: TGTGCCACCAGCAGATTTGGGACAGGGGGACACGAGCAGTACTTC.

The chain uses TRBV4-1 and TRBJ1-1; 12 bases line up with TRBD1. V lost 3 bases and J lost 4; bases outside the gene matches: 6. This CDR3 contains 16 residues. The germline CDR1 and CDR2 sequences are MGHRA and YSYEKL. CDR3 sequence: CASSQGQGAWGTEAFF. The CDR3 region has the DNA TGCGCCAGCAGCCAGGGACAGGGGGCGTGGGGCACTGAAGCTTTCTTT.

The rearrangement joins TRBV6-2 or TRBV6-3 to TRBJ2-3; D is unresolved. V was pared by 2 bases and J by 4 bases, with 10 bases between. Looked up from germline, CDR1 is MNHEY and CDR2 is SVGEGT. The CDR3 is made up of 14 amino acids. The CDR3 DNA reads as TGTGCCAGCAGTTACCGGTCCCCGGCAGATACGCAGTATTTT. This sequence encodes CASSYRSPADTQYF.

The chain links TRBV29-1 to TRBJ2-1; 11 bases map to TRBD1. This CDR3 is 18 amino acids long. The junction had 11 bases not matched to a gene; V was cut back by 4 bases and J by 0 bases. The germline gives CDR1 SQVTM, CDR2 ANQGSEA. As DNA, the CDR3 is TGCAGCGTTGGACCGGGACAGGGGGAGTTTACCTCCTACAATGAGCAGTTCTTC. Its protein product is CSVGPGQGEFTSYNEQFF.

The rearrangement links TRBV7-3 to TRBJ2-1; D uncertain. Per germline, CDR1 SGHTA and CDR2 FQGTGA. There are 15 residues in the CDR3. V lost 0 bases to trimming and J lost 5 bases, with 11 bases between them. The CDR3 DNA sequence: TGTGCCAGCAGCTTAACTGGTCGGTTGAACAATGAGCAGTTCTTC. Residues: CASSLTGRLNNEQFF.

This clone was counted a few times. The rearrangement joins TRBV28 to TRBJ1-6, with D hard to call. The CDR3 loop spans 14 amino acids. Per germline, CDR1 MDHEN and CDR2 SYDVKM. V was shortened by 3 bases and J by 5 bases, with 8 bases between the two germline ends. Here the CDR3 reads CASSFLRNNSPLHF. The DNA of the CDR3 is TGTGCCAGCAGTTTCCTGAGGAATAATTCACCCCTCCACTTT.

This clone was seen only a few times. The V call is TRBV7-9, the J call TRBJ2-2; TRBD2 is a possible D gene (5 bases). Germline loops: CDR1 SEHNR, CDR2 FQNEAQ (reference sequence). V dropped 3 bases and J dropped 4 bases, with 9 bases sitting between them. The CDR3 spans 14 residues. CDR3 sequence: CASSFGGGTGELFF. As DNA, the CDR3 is TGTGCCAGCAGCTTTGGCGGAGGCACCGGGGAGCTGTTTTTT.

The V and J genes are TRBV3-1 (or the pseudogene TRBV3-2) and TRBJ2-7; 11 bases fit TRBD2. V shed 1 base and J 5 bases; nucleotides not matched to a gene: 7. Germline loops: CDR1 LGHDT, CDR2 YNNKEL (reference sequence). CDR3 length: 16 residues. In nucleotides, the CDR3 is TGTGCCAGCAGCCAAGGGCTAGCGGGGGGTAGTGACGAGCAGTACTTC. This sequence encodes CASSQGLAGGSDEQYF.

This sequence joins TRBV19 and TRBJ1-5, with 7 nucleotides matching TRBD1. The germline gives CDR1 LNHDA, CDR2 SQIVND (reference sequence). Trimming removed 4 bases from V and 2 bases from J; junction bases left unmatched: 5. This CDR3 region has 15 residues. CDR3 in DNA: TGTGCCAGTAGTACGACAGGGAAAGGCAATCAGCCCCAGCATTTT. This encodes CASSTTGKGNQPQHF.